This T cell receptor (beta chain) came from a study of blood T cell repertoires in COVID-19. Study in general: Collection of acute and convalescent COVID-19 samples took place in the United States, Italy and Spain.

CDR1 SGHRS and CDR2 YFSETQ come from the germline V gene. The V end lost 0 bases, the J end lost 0 bases, and 22 bases lay between the germline ends. This CDR3 is built from 21 residues. Profiling relied on immunoSEQ multiplex PCR, and the TCRdb table lists in-frame clones only, not all of them. Of more than 300,000 clones detected, over 75% appear once; the ten largest clones hold 1.5% to 2.5%. V and J are TRBV5-1 and TRBJ1-6; D unclear. The receptor comes from a man aged 35 to 55 in a cohort exposed to, infected with or recovered from COVID-19 (not recorded which). Sample: PBMCs or T cells enriched from blood (not recorded which). CDR3 in DNA: TGCGCCAGCAGCTTGGCCGCCAGCACTACTCCTGGAAGCTCCTATAATTCACCCCTCCACTTT. Encoded protein: CASSLAASTTPGSSYNSPLHF.